The sample holds a few counts of the clone carrying this T cell receptor (beta chain). Its antigen remains unknown. TCRdb passed the 5' RACE reads through MiXCR, listing each CDR3 protein once. The sample yields about 130,000 distinct CDR3 sequences, around 25% seen once. The data originate from a study of T-cell memory formation after mild COVID-19. Study overall: Largely donor-specific TCR clusters were found. Findings of the study overall: Day 15 to 85 contractors were CD4/CD8 balanced; later expanders leaned CD4+.

This CDR3 spans 15 amino acids. From germline, CDR1 is LGHNA and CDR2 YSLEER. V lost 0 bases and J 9 bases, leaving 12 bases between the germline ends. The clonotype comes from an adult woman who had mild COVID-19 (a few samples of this study predate the infection). Cell type and time point are not known. V gene TRBV4-3 combines with J gene TRBJ1-6; no clear D. The sample consisted of PBMCs or a T cell subset sorted from them (not recorded which). DNA of the CDR3: TGCGCCAGCAGCCAAGAGTACAACGGCCGTTCACCCCTCCACTTT. Translated, it gives CASSQEYNGRSPLHF.